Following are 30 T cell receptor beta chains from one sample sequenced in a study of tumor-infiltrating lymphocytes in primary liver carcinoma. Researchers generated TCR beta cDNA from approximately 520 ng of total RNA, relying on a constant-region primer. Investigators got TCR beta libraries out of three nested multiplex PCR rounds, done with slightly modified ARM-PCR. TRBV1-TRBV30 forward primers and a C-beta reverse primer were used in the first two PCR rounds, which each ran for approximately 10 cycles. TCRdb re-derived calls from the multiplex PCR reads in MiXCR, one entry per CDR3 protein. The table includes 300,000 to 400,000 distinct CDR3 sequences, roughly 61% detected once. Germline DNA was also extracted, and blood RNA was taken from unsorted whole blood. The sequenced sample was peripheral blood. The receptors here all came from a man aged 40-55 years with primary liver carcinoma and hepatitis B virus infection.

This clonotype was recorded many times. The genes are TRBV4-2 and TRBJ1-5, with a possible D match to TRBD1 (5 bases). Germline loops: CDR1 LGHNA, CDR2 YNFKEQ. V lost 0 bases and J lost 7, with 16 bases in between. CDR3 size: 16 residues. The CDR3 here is CASSQDLGDGGQPQHF. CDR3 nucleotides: TGTGCCAGCAGCCAAGATCTAGGGGACGGGGGACAGCCCCAGCATTTT.

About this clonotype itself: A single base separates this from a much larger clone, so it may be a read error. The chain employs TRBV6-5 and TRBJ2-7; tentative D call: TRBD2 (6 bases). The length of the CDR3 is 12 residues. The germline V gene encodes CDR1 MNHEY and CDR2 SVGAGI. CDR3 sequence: CASTGGIHEQHF. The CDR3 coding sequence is TGTGCCAGCACAGGCGGGATCCACGAGCAGCACTTC.

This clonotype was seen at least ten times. CDR3 in amino acids: CASSQGRRSDYGYTF. The CDR3, as DNA: TGCGCCAGCAGCCAGGGCAGGCGATCAGACTATGGCTACACCTTC. This rearrangement joins TRBV4-3 to TRBJ1-2; D unresolved. The CDR3 totals 15 residues. Trimming left V 3 bases short and J 3 bases short, with 14 bases between. The V gene's germline CDR1 is LGHNA and CDR2 YSLEER.

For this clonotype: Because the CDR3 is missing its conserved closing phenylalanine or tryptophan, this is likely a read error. This CDR3 reads CASSQVGLAKNIQYL. The CDR3 coding sequence is TGCGCCAGCAGCCAGGTTGGACTAGCCAAAAACATTCAGTACCTC. The chain employs TRBV4-1 and TRBJ2-4; D may be TRBD2 (5 bases). The V gene lost 3 bases and the J gene lost 0 bases, with 9 bases spanning the gap. The CDR3 is 15 residues long. The germline V gene has CDR1 MGHRA and CDR2 YSYEKL.

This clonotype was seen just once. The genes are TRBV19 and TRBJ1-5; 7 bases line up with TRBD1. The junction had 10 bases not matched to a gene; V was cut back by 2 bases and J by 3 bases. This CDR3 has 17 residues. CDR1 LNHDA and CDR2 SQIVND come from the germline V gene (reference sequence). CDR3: CASSIRPKTGYNQPQHF. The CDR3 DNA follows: TGTGCCAGTAGTATACGACCCAAGACAGGGTACAATCAGCCCCAGCATTTT.

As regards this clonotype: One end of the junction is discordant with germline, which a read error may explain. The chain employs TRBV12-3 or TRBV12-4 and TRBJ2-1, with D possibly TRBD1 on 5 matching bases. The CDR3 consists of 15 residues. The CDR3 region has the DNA TGTACCAGCAGCTCCAGGGTCCCATTGGCGGCTGAGCAGTTTTTC. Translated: CTSSSRVPLAAEQFF.

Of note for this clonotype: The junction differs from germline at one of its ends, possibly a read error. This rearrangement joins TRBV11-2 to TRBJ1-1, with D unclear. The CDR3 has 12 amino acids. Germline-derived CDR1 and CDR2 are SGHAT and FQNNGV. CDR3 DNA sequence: TGTGCCAGGAGCTTAGAAGCAGTTGAAGCTTTCTTT. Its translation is CARSLEAVEAFF.

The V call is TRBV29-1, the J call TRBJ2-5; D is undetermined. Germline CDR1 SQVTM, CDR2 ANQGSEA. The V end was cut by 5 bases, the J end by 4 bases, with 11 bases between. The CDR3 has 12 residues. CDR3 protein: CSVLTIGETQYF. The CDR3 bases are TGCAGCGTTCTGACAATCGGAGAGACCCAGTACTTC.

CDR3 DNA: TGTGCCAGCAGTTACAGCGTATGGATTGAGACCCAGTACTTC. It yields the protein CASSYSVWIETQYF. The rearrangement links TRBV6-5 to TRBJ2-5; D unresolved. The CDR3 runs to 14 residues. Germline lookup yields CDR1 MNHEY and CDR2 SVGAGI. Trimming stripped 2 bases from V and 5 bases from J, with 12 bases between.

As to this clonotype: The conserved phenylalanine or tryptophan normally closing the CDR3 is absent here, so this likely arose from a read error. The DNA of the CDR3 is TGTAGCGTGACCCCAGGGTTTGGCGAGCAGTACCTC. Its translation: CSVTPGFGEQYL. The rearrangement joins TRBV29-1 to TRBJ2-7; the D gene could be TRBD1 or TRBD2 (5 bases each). There are 12 residues in the CDR3. Germline values: CDR1 SQVTM, CDR2 ANQGSEA.

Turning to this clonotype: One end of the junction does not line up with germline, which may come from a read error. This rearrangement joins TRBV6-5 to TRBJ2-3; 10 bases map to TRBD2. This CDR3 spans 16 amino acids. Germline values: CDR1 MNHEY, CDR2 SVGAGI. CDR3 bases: TGTACCAGCAGTTACGGAGCGGGAGGGCCCTCAGATACGCAGTATTTT. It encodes CTSSYGAGGPSDTQYF.

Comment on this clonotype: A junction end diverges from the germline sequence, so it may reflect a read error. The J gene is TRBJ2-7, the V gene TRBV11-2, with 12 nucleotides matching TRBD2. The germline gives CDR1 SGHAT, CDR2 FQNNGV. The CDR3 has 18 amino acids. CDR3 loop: CASNLGGTSGWNSYEQYF. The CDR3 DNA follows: TGTGCCAGCAACTTAGGGGGGACTAGCGGGTGGAACTCCTACGAGCAGTACTTC.

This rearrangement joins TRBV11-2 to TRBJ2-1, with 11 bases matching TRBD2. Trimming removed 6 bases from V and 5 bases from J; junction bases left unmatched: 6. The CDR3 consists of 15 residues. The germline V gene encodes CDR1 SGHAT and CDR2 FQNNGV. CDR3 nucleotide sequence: TGTGCCAGCAGTGCCCCGACTAGCGGGAACAATGAGCAGTTCTTC. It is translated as CASSAPTSGNNEQFF.

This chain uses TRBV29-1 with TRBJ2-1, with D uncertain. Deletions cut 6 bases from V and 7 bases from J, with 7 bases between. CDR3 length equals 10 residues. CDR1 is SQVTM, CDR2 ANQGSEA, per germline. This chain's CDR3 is CSVGKNEQFF. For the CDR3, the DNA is TGCAGCGTCGGCAAAAATGAGCAGTTCTTC.

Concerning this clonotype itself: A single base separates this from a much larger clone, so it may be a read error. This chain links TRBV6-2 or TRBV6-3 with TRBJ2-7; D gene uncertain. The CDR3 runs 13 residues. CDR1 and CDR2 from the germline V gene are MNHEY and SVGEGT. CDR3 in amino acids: CPSSYSYILEQYF. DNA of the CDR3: TGTCCCAGCAGTTACTCCTACATCCTCGAGCAGTACTTC.

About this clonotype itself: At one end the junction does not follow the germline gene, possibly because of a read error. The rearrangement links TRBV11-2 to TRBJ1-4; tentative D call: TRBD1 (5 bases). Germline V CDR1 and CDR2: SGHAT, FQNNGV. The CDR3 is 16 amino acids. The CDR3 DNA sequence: TGCGCCAGCAGCTTAGTATGGTACGGGACCCCGAAGAAACTGTTTTTT. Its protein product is CASSLVWYGTPKKLFF.

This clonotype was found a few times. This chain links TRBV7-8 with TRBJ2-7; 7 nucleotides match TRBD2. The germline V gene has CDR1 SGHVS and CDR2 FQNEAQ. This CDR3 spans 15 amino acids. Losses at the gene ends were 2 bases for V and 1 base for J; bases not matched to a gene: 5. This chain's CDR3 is CASSLLAELSYEQYF. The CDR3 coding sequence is TGTGCCAGCAGCTTACTAGCGGAGCTGTCCTACGAGCAGTACTTC. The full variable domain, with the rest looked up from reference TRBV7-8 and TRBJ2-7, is GAGVSQSPRYKVAKRGQDVALRCDPISGHVSLFWYQQALGQGPEFLTYFQNEAQLDKSGLPSDRFFAERPEGSVSTLKIQRTQQEDSAVYLCASSLLAELSYEQYFGPGTRLTVT.

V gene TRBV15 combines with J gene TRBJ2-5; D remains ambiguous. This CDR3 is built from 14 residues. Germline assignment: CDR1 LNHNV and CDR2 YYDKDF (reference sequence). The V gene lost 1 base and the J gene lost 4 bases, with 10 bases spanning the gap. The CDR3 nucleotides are TGTGCCACCAGCAGAGTTCTGGGCGGAGAGACCCAGTACTTC. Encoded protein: CATSRVLGGETQYF.

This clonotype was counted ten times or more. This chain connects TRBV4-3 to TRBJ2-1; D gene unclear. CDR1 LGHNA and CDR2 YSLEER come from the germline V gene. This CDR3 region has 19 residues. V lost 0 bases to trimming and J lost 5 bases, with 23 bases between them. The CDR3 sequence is CASSQEGFLWSLSDNEQFF. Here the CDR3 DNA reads TGCGCCAGCAGCCAAGAGGGTTTTCTGTGGTCACTGAGCGACAATGAGCAGTTCTTC.

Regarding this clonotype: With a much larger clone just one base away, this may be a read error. As DNA, the CDR3 is TGTGCCAGCAGTCGCGGGGGCGGTAGCACACATACGCAGTATTTT. Its translation is CASSRGGGSTHTQYF. This chain connects TRBV6-2 or TRBV6-3 to TRBJ2-3, with a possible D match to TRBD2 (7 bases). The CDR3 totals 15 residues. Germline V lookup: CDR1 MNHEY, CDR2 SVGEGT.

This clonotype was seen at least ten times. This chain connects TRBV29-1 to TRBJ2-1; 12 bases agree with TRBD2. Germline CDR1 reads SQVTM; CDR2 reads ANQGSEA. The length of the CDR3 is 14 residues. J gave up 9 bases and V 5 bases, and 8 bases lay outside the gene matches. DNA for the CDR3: TGCAGCGTTTCATTCGGACTAGCGGGGAGTGAGCAGTTCTTC. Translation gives CSVSFGLAGSEQFF.

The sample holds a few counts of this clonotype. The CDR3 DNA is TGTGCCACCCGGGGGACAGGGGCTAATCAGCCCCAGCATTTT. Amino acid sequence: CATRGTGANQPQHF. The chain has TRBV24-1 and TRBJ1-5; 10 positions agree with TRBD1. Germline V gene data show CDR1 as KGHDR and CDR2 as SFDVKD. Trimming took 9 bases from V and 4 from J; bases not matched to a gene: 5. This CDR3 region has 14 residues.

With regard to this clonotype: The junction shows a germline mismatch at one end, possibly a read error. The CDR3 DNA is TGTACCACAACGGCCCGACTAGCGGGAACCACCTGGGAGCTGTTTTTT. The encoded protein is CTTTARLAGTTWELFF. V is TRBV11-2 and J is TRBJ2-2; 11 bases align to TRBD2. From germline, CDR1 is SGHAT and CDR2 FQNNGV. The CDR3 consists of 16 residues.

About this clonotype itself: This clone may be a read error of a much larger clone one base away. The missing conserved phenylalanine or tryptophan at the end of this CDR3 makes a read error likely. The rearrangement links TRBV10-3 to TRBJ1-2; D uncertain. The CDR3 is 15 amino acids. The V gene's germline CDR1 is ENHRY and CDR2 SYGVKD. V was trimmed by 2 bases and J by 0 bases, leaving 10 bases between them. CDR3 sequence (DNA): TGTGCCATCAGTGAGGCCCAAGGGCCTAACTATGGCTACACCCTC. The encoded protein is CAISEAQGPNYGYTL.

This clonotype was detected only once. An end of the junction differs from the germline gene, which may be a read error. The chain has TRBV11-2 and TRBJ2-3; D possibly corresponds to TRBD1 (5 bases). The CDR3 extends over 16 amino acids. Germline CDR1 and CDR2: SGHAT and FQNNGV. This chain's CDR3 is CTSSLDGQAFADTQYF. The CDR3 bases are TGTACCAGCAGCTTAGATGGACAAGCCTTCGCAGATACGCAGTATTTT.

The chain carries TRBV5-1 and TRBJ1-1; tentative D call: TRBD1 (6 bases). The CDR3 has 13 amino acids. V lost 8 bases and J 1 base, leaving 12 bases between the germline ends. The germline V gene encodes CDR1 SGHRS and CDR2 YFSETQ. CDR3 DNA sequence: TGCGCCAGTTCGACAGGCTCGAACACTGAAGCTTTCTTT. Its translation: CASSTGSNTEAFF.

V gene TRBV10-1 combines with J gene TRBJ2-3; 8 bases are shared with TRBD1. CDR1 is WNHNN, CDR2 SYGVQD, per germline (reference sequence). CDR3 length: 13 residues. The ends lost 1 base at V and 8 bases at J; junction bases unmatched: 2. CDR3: CASSEWDRSTQYF. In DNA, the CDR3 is TGCGCCAGCAGTGAGTGGGACAGGAGTACGCAGTATTTT.

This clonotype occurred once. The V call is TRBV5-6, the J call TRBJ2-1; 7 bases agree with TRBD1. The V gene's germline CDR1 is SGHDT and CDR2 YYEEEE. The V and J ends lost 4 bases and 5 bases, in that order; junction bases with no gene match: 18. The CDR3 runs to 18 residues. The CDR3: CASSPFRLPGQTNNEQFF. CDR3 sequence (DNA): TGTGCCAGCAGCCCCTTTCGCCTTCCGGGACAGACCAACAATGAGCAGTTCTTC. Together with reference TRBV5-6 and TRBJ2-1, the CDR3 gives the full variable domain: DAGVTQSPTHLIKTRGQQVTLRCSPKSGHDTVSWYQQALGQGPQFIFQYYEEEERQRGNFPDRFSGHQFPNYSSELNVNALLLGDSALYLCASSPFRLPGQTNNEQFFGPGTRLTVL.

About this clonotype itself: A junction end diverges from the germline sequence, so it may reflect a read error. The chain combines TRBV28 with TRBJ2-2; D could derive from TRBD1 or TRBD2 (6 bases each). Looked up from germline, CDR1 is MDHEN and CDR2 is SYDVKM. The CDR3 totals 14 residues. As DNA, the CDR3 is TGTGCCACCAGTTTAAGTAGGGGGGCCGGGGAGCTGTTTTTT. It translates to CATSLSRGAGELFF.

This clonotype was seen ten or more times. CDR3 region: CASSLGRGSSYEQYF. In DNA, the CDR3 is TGCGCCAGCAGCCTCGGAAGAGGGAGCTCCTACGAGCAGTACTTC. The chain joins TRBV4-1 to TRBJ2-7, with D perhaps matching TRBD2 (5 bases). V was shortened by 4 bases and J by 0 bases, with 13 bases between the two germline ends. Germline assignment: CDR1 MGHRA and CDR2 YSYEKL. This CDR3 spans 15 amino acids.